This T cell receptor beta chain is from a study of human T cells and chemical hapten exposure. About the study: Donors were sensitized with 2% DPC on the upper inner arm. Patients received weekly diphenylcyclopropenone doses to the scalp throughout the approximately 25-week study.

The time point: pre-sensitization, week 0. Regarding treatment: therapeutic diphenylcyclopropenone sensitization with weekly scalp DPC. Donors were 18 to 70-year-old alopecia patients suitable for DPC. The ends were cut back, 4 bases at V and 2 bases at J, with 11 bases in the middle. This CDR3 is 14 amino acids long. Germline V lookup: CDR1 SGHRS, CDR2 YFSETQ. TCRdb processed the RACE reads anew with MiXCR; each CDR3 protein has one entry. Of about 98,000 distinct CDR3 sequences in the sample, 11% were seen once. Many counts were recorded for this clonotype. Sample: whole blood, taken in connection with sensitization to the hapten diphenylcyclopropenone (DPC). V usage is TRBV5-1 and J usage is TRBJ2-3, with D uncertain. The clonotype was recovered from a woman in her fifties or sixties with alopecia areata. Some clones in this sample may be carry-over from other donors' samples. CDR3 sequence: CASSPDGSTDTQYF. In DNA, the CDR3 is TGCGCCAGCAGCCCTGATGGATCCACAGATACGCAGTATTTT.